This T cell receptor beta chain was documented in a study of shared clonotypes between healthy human individuals. Only one count was recorded for this clone. Its antigen is unknown. Other DNA sequences from this sample encode an identical CDR3 as well. In the source study's methods: Filtering was not the same, since immunoSEQ gave junction-only sequences without quality scores. The assay was immunoSEQ multiplex PCR, and TCRdb's table has in-frame clones only and misses some. V and J calls and clone size are copied from that table; D and trimming were computed from the DNA. Of approximately 2.3 million clones listed, 85% to 95% are singletons. Findings of the study overall: Specimens sampled were limited to blood, with tissue repertoires likely differing.

This CDR3 is 13 amino acids long. In germline, CDR1 is MGHRA, CDR2 YSYEKL. V was clipped by 0 bases and J by 5 bases, with 5 bases between them. Sequencing was performed on naive CD4+ T cells from PBMCs. Specified subset: CD45RA+ positively selected. The chain couples TRBV4-1 to TRBJ1-5; D is ambiguous. This TCR was recovered from a man between 18 and 29 years old in good health. Some clones in this sample may be carry-over from other donors' samples. The CDR3 DNA reads as TGCGCCAGCAGCCAAGACAATTATCAGCCCCAGCATTTT. Translating it yields CASSQDNYQPQHF.